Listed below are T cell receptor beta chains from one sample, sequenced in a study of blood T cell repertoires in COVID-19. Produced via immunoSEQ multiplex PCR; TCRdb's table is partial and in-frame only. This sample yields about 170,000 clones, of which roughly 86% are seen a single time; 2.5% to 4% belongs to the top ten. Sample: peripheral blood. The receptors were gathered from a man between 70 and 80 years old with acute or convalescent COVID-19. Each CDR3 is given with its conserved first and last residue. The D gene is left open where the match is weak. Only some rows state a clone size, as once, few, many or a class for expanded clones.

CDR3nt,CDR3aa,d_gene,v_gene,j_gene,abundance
TGTGCCAGCAGCTTAGTAGGGGCCACTGAAGCTTTCTTT,CASSLVGATEAFF,.,TRBV7-2,TRBJ1-1,.
TGCGCCAGCAGCTTGCAGGGCGGGGGGGAGGATACGCAGTATTTT,CASSLQGGGEDTQYF,TRBD2,TRBV5-1,TRBJ2-3,once
TGTGCCAGCAGCTTAGCCTGGCTACTCGAGGGCGATGAGCAGTTCTTC,CASSLAWLLEGDEQFF,.,TRBV7-2,TRBJ2-1,once
TGCGCCAGCAGCCGCCCCCCCGGGACTAGCGGGAGCTACGAGCAGTACTTC,CASSRPPGTSGSYEQYF,TRBD2,TRBV4-1,TRBJ2-7,.
TGTGCCAGCAGCCAAGATCATGGAGGGGAGTACTTC,CASSQDHGGEYF,.,TRBV14,TRBJ2-7,.
TGTGCCAGCAGCGTACTAGCGGGTATTAGCACAGATACGCAGTATTTT,CASSVLAGISTDTQYF,TRBD2,TRBV9,TRBJ2-3,.
TGTGCCACCAGTGATGGGGCAGGGGGCATTACCGGGGAGCTGTTTTTT,CATSDGAGGITGELFF,TRBD1,TRBV24-1,TRBJ2-2,.
TGTGCCAGCACCAGCTTGGGGGGAGGGGAGACCCAGTACTTC,CASTSLGGGETQYF,TRBD2,TRBV2,TRBJ2-5,.
TGTGCCAGCAGCCAAGAGGTCGGGCAGGGAGGAGCTGAAGCTTTCTTT,CASSQEVGQGGAEAFF,.,TRBV4-2,TRBJ1-1,once
TGCGCCAGCAGCGCAGGGACCTACGAGCAGTACTTC,CASSAGTYEQYF,.,TRBV10-1,TRBJ2-7,.
TGTGCCAGCAGCCAATCCCGAGATGGCTACACCTTC,CASSQSRDGYTF,.,TRBV16,TRBJ1-2,.
TGTGCCAGCAGTTTATCGATCAGGGGGCAAGCTTTCTTT,CASSLSIRGQAFF,TRBD1,TRBV27,TRBJ1-1,.
TGTGCCAGCAGCTCGGACGAGCAGTACTTC,CASSSDEQYF,.,TRBV11-2,TRBJ2-7,.
TGTGCCTGGAGAAGCGGGGGGTCGACGGATACGCAGTATTTT,CAWRSGGSTDTQYF,TRBD2,TRBV30,TRBJ2-3,once
TGTGCCAGCAGCAACGGTAGAGCGACAGAATTTAACTATGGCTACACCTTC,CASSNGRATEFNYGYTF,.,TRBV7-2,TRBJ1-2,.
TGTGCCAGCAGCTTGACTAGCGGGGGGGTCCCCTACGAGCAGTACTTC,CASSLTSGGVPYEQYF,TRBD2,TRBV13,TRBJ2-7,once
TGTGCCAGCAGTCAATTGGGCGATCCCGACTACAATGAGCAGTTCTTC,CASSQLGDPDYNEQFF,.,TRBV14,TRBJ2-1,.
TGTGCCAGCAGCTTAGTGGGGACAGGAGTCTACGAGCAGTACTTC,CASSLVGTGVYEQYF,TRBD1,TRBV7-2,TRBJ2-7,.
TGCGCCAGCAGCCAAGGAGGGATAGCGGGGCGGGATACGCAGTATTTT,CASSQGGIAGRDTQYF,TRBD2,TRBV4-3,TRBJ2-3,.
TGCGCCAGCAGCTTAGATGTCGACAGTGAAAAACTGTTTTTT,CASSLDVDSEKLFF,.,TRBV5-1,TRBJ1-4,.
TGCGCCAGCAGCCCAAGGGGGGGGACATTCATCCGTAACACTGAAGCTTTCTTT,CASSPRGGTFIRNTEAFF,.,TRBV5-1,TRBJ1-1,.
TGCGCCAGCAGCCAAGTGGTAGGGGGCGAGCAGTACTTC,CASSQVVGGEQYF,.,TRBV4-3,TRBJ2-7,.
TGTGCCAGCAGTTACTCGCGGGGGACTAATGAAAAACTGTTTTTT,CASSYSRGTNEKLFF,.,TRBV6-5,TRBJ1-4,.
TGTGCCAGCAGCCAAGTGGGGGGGGACACTGAAGCTTTCTTT,CASSQVGGDTEAFF,.,TRBV3-1/TRBV3-2,TRBJ1-1,.
TGCGCCAGCAGCTTTATGGGGGCTACTGGAAACACCATATATTTT,CASSFMGATGNTIYF,.,TRBV5-1,TRBJ1-3,.
TGTGCCAGCAGCTTGGCCAAGCAGGGCACAGATACGCAGTATTTT,CASSLAKQGTDTQYF,.,TRBV5-6,TRBJ2-3,.
TGTGCCAGCAGCGCCTCTAGCGGGGTTAATTACGAGACCCAGTACTTC,CASSASSGVNYETQYF,TRBD2,TRBV9,TRBJ2-5,.
TGTGCCAGCAGCCCCGGGGGGGGCAGGGGAGATAATTCACCCCTCCACTTT,CASSPGGGRGDNSPLHF,.,TRBV9,TRBJ1-6,.
TGTGCCAGCAGTTTTTATAGGGGCAGTTACGAGCAGTACTTC,CASSFYRGSYEQYF,.,TRBV2,TRBJ2-7,.
TGTGCAAGTCGCTTAGCGGGGCAGGGCACAACCCTCACCTACGAGCAGTACTTC,CASRLAGQGTTLTYEQYF,.,TRBV12-2,TRBJ2-7,.
TGTGCCAGCAGCATACCCGGACTACCCGGCACAGATACGCAGTATTTT,CASSIPGLPGTDTQYF,.,TRBV5-6,TRBJ2-3,.
TGCGCCAGCAGCCAAACCAATGCAGGGTACAATGAGCAGTTCTTC,CASSQTNAGYNEQFF,.,TRBV4-1,TRBJ2-1,few
TGCGCCAGCAGCCAAGAGGGGCCAGACTTACCCTACTCTGGGGCCAACGTCCTGACTTTC,CASSQEGPDLPYSGANVLTF,.,TRBV4-1,TRBJ2-6,.
TGTGCCAGCAGTTACTTTCCCGGCGGGGGTGGTGAGCAGTTCTTC,CASSYFPGGGGEQFF,TRBD2,TRBV6-5,TRBJ2-1,.
TGTGCCAGCAGCAGTCTCAGGGGAGGGTGGGAGACCCAGTACTTC,CASSSLRGGWETQYF,.,TRBV7-2,TRBJ2-5,many
TGCGCCAGCACCGCGGACAGGGAGGATGGCTACACCTTC,CASTADREDGYTF,TRBD1,TRBV10-1,TRBJ1-2,.
TGTGCCAGCTCACCACCGGGACAGGGGGACCAGCCCCAGCATTTT,CASSPPGQGDQPQHF,TRBD1,TRBV18,TRBJ1-5,few
TGTGCCAGCAGCTTAACAGGGGACGGAAAACTGTTTTTT,CASSLTGDGKLFF,TRBD1,TRBV5-5,TRBJ1-4,.
TGTGCCAGCAGCCCGACGGGAGGGGTTTCACCCCTCCACTTT,CASSPTGGVSPLHF,.,TRBV7-2,TRBJ1-6,.
TGTGCCAGCAGGTACGGGGGGTCTGGCGAGCAGTACTTC,CASRYGGSGEQYF,TRBD2,TRBV27,TRBJ2-7,.
TGTGCCAGCAGCTCGACAGGGGTGACTGAAGCTTTCTTT,CASSSTGVTEAFF,TRBD1,TRBV11-3,TRBJ1-1,.
TGTGCCAGTAGTACGACGGCCCGGGGGGCCCAGTACTTC,CASSTTARGAQYF,TRBD2,TRBV19,TRBJ2-5,few
TGTGCCAGCAGTGGGACAGGGTGGGTCTACAATGAGCAGTTCTTC,CASSGTGWVYNEQFF,TRBD1,TRBV25-1,TRBJ2-1,once
TGTGCCAGCAGCGCGGGGACTAATCCCTCCTACAATGAGCAGTTCTTC,CASSAGTNPSYNEQFF,TRBD2,TRBV5-4,TRBJ2-1,.
TGTGCCAGCAGTCTACTACTTCCAGGACAGGGTCCCTACGAGCAGTACTTC,CASSLLLPGQGPYEQYF,TRBD1,TRBV6-6,TRBJ2-7,.
TGCGCCAGCCACTTGAGTCCCCCCCCCGGGGAGCTGTTTTTT,CASHLSPPPGELFF,.,TRBV5-1,TRBJ2-2,.
TGTGCCAGCAGCCAGGGGGATTTCGGGTCACCCCTCCACTTT,CASSQGDFGSPLHF,TRBD1,TRBV11-2,TRBJ1-6,.
TGTGCCAGCAGTTACAGACCAGGGCTAGGCTATGGCTACACCTTC,CASSYRPGLGYGYTF,.,TRBV6-5,TRBJ1-2,.